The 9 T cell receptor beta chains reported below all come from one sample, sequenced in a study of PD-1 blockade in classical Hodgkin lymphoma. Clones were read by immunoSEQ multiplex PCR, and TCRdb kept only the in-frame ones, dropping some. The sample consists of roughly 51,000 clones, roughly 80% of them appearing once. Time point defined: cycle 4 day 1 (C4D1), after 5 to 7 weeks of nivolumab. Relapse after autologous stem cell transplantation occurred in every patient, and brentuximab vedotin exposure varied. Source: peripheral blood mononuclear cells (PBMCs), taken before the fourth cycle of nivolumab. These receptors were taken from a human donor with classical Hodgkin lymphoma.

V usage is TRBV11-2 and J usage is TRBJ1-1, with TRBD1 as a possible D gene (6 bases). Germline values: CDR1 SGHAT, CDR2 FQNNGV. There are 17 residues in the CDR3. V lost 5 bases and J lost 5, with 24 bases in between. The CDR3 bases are TGTGCCAGCAGCCATTATTCAGTACAGGGAAGTAGGACTGAAGCTTTCTTT. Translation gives CASSHYSVQGSRTEAFF.

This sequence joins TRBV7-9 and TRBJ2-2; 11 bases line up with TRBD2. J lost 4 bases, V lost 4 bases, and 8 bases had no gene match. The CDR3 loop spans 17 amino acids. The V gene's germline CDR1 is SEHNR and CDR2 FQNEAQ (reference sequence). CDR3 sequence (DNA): TGTGCCAGCAGCTCCGGGGGGACTAGCGGTCTCACCGGGGAGCTGTTTTTT. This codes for CASSSGGTSGLTGELFF.

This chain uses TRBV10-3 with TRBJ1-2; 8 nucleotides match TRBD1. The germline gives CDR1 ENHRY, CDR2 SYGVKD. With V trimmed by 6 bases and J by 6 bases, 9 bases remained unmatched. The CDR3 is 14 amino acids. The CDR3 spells CAIRDRGTWDGYTF. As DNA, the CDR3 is TGTGCCATCAGAGACAGGGGTACCTGGGATGGCTACACCTTC.

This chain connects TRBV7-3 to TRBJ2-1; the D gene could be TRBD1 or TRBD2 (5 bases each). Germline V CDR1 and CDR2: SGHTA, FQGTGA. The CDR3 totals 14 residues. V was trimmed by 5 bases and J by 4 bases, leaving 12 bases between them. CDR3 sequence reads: CASSPDSGYNEQFF. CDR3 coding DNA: TGTGCCAGCAGCCCGGACTCAGGGTACAATGAGCAGTTCTTC.

CDR3 protein: CASSGPAPGANVLTF. In DNA, the CDR3 is TGTGCCAGTAGTGGACCGGCTCCTGGGGCCAACGTCCTGACTTTC. V is TRBV19 and J is TRBJ2-6; D not certain. The V end lost 5 bases, the J end lost 2 bases, and 10 bases lay between the germline ends. Germline assignment: CDR1 LNHDA and CDR2 SQIVND (reference sequence). CDR3 size: 15 residues.

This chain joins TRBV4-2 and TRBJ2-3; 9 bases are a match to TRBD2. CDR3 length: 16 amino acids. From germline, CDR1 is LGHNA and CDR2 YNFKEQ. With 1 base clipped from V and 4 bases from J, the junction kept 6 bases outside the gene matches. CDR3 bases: TGTGCCAGCAGCCAAGGGGGTAGCGGGAGCGCAGATACGCAGTATTTT. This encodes CASSQGGSGSADTQYF.

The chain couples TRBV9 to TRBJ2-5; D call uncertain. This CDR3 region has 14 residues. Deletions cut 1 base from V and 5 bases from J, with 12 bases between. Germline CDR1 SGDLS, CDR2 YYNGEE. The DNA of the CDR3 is TGTGCCAGCAGCGTACACAGCATCGGCGAGACCCAGTACTTC. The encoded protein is CASSVHSIGETQYF. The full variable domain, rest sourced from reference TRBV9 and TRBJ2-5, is DSGVTQTPKHLITATGQRVTLRCSPRSGDLSVYWYQQSLDQGLQFLIQYYNGEERAKGNILERFSAQQFPDLHSELNLSSLELGDSALYFCASSVHSIGETQYFGPGTRLLVL.

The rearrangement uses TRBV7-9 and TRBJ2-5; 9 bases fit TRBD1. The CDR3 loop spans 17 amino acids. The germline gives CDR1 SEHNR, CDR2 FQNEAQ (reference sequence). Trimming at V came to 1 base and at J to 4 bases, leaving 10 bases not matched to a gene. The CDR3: CASSLGAGTGFGETQYF. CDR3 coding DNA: TGTGCCAGCAGCTTAGGGGCCGGGACAGGGTTCGGAGAGACCCAGTACTTC.

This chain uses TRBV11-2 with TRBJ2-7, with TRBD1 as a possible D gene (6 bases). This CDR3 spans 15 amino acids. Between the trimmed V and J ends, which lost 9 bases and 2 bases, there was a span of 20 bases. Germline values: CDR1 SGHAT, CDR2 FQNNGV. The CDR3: CASRSWQGSPYEQYF. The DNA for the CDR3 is TGTGCCAGTCGATCATGGCAGGGGTCTCCCTACGAGCAGTACTTC.